The 27 T cell receptor beta chains given below trace back to one sample, sequenced in a study of cytomegalovirus exposure and HLA in healthy donors. The assay was immunoSEQ multiplex PCR, and TCRdb's table has in-frame clones only and misses some. The sample includes around 150,000 clones, roughly 90% of them seen just once. Sequencing was performed on PBMCs. Receptors were obtained from a woman younger than 35 in good health and CMV-seropositive.

This clone was seen more than once but under ten times. The chain is built from TRBV10-3 and TRBJ2-5, with 9 nucleotides matching TRBD1. V lost 3 bases and J lost 1; bases outside the gene matches: 21. The CDR3 is 21 residues long. Germline-derived CDR1 and CDR2 are ENHRY and SYGVKD. This chain's CDR3 is CAISDFYAGKFGTGTQETQYF. The CDR3 DNA is TGTGCCATCAGTGATTTCTATGCGGGGAAATTCGGGACAGGGACCCAAGAGACCCAGTACTTC.

This clone was detected only once. This rearrangement joins TRBV27 to TRBJ2-7; TRBD1 is a possible D gene (6 bases). Germline lookup yields CDR1 MNHEY and CDR2 SMNVEV (reference sequence). With 6 bases removed from V and 2 bases from J, the gap between germline ends came to 17 bases. This CDR3 comprises 15 residues. CDR3 sequence (DNA): TGTGCCAGCAGCTACGCCCAGGGGCCTACCTACGAGCAGTACTTC. Translation gives CASSYAQGPTYEQYF.

As DNA, the CDR3 is TGTGCCAGCAGTCTACGGGTCGGTGTTAGCAATCAGCCCCAGCATTTT. This sequence encodes CASSLRVGVSNQPQHF. This rearrangement joins TRBV28 to TRBJ1-5; D is unclear. This CDR3 contains 16 residues. The V gene's germline CDR1 is MDHEN and CDR2 SYDVKM. V was pared by 5 bases and J by 0 bases, with 14 bases between.

This clone was found a few times. The genes are TRBV6-5 and TRBJ1-2, with D hard to call. V was trimmed by 6 bases and J by 8 bases, leaving 16 bases between them. The CDR3 contains 13 residues. Germline CDR1 reads MNHEY; CDR2 reads SVGAGI. The CDR3 loop is CASRPREVIGYTF. In DNA form, the CDR3 reads TGTGCCAGCAGGCCGCGCGAGGTTATCGGCTACACCTTC.

The chain recombines TRBV10-3 with TRBJ2-1; 11 bases line up with TRBD2. CDR1 is ENHRY, CDR2 SYGVKD, per germline. V lost 6 bases, J lost 0 bases, and 4 bases stayed unmatched. The CDR3 has 16 residues. This CDR3 reads CAISTSGSYSYNEQFF. CDR3 DNA: TGTGCCATCAGCACTAGCGGGAGTTACTCCTACAATGAGCAGTTCTTC.

The chain uses TRBV5-5 and TRBJ1-1; 8 positions match TRBD1. The CDR3 runs to 13 residues. Germline CDR1 SGHKS, CDR2 YYEKEE (reference sequence). With 3 bases clipped from V and 5 bases from J, the junction kept 3 bases outside the gene matches. In nucleotides, the CDR3 is TGTGCCAGCAGCTCGAGGACAGGGACTGAAGCTTTCTTT. It yields the protein CASSSRTGTEAFF.

This chain links TRBV5-1 with TRBJ2-5; possible D gene TRBD1, 5 bases. Trimming stripped 5 bases from V and 0 bases from J, with 11 bases between. There are 14 residues in the CDR3. Germline V gives CDR1 SGHRS, CDR2 YFSETQ. The CDR3 DNA follows: TGCGCCAGCAGGGCCCCAGGGAACCAAGAGACCCAGTACTTC. This encodes CASRAPGNQETQYF.

This sequence joins TRBV6-5 and TRBJ2-7; tentatively, D is TRBD1 (5 bases). The length of the CDR3 is 14 residues. V shed 2 bases and J shed 2 bases, with 10 bases lying between them. The germline CDR1 and CDR2 sequences are MNHEY and SVGAGI. The CDR3 DNA reads TGTGCCAGCAGTTACGGGCAGGGTGCCTACGAGCAGTACTTC. Encoded protein: CASSYGQGAYEQYF.

The V gene is TRBV29-1, the J gene TRBJ1-3; D is perhaps TRBD1 (5 bases). The CDR3 is made up of 13 amino acids. The germline V gene has CDR1 SQVTM and CDR2 ANQGSEA. V was cut by 6 bases and J by 9 bases, with 18 bases left in between. The CDR3 nucleotides read TGCAGCGTCACCACGACGGGGACTTTCACCATATATTTT. Residues: CSVTTTGTFTIYF.

The chain has TRBV7-2 and TRBJ1-5; D is unclear. The germline V gene encodes CDR1 SGHTA and CDR2 FQGNSA. Trimming stripped 0 bases from V and 4 bases from J, with 7 bases between. CDR3 size: 14 residues. This CDR3 reads CASSLASLNQPQHF. Here the CDR3 DNA reads TGTGCCAGCAGCTTAGCTTCCCTGAATCAGCCCCAGCATTTT.

This chain connects TRBV30 to TRBJ2-7, with D tentatively TRBD2 (5 bases). Trimming pared 4 bases from V and 1 base from J, leaving 14 bases between. The CDR3 covers 14 residues. Germline CDR1 and CDR2: GTSNPN and SVGIG (reference sequence). CDR3 residues: CAWNLLSGSYEQYF. CDR3 nucleotide sequence: TGTGCCTGGAATTTATTGAGCGGTTCCTACGAGCAGTACTTC.

The chain employs TRBV27 and TRBJ2-5; a weak D match, TRBD2 (6 bases). The CDR3 extends over 16 amino acids. The germline V gene has CDR1 MNHEY and CDR2 SMNVEV (reference sequence). V was pared by 6 bases and J by 5 bases, with 22 bases between. This CDR3 reads CASSAYIPQGRETQYF. The CDR3 DNA reads as TGTGCCAGCAGCGCCTACATCCCTCAAGGGAGGGAGACCCAGTACTTC.

This clone was seen a single time. The chain links TRBV4-1 to TRBJ2-3, with D maybe TRBD1 (6 bases). Germline V gives CDR1 MGHRA, CDR2 YSYEKL. The length of the CDR3 is 16 residues. Trimming took 0 bases from V and 6 from J, leaving 16 bases between them. CDR3 DNA: TGCGCCAGCAGCCAAGAAGGGACGGTCCAGGGGGATACGCAGTATTTT. Translation gives CASSQEGTVQGDTQYF.

The chain links TRBV28 to TRBJ2-7; D not certain. This CDR3 has 12 residues. Trimming shortened V by 5 bases and J by 2 bases, and 7 bases separated the two germline ends. Per the germline V gene, CDR1 is MDHEN and CDR2 is SYDVKM. The CDR3 DNA sequence: TGTGCCAGCAGTATAGGAGCCTACGAGCAGTACTTC. Protein: CASSIGAYEQYF. The whole variable domain, filled in from reference TRBV28 and TRBJ2-7, reads DVKVTQSSRYLVKRTGEKVFLECVQDMDHENMFWYRQDPGLGLRLIYFSYDVKMKEKGDIPEGYSVSREKKERFSLILESASTNQTSMYLCASSIGAYEQYFGPGTRLTVT.

The chain employs TRBV28 and TRBJ2-7, with D possibly being TRBD2 (5 bases). With 2 bases removed from V and 2 bases from J, the gap between germline ends came to 10 bases. In germline, CDR1 is MDHEN, CDR2 SYDVKM. The CDR3 extends over 14 amino acids. This CDR3 is CASSLGLQPYEQYF. As DNA, the CDR3 is TGTGCCAGCAGTTTAGGACTTCAACCCTACGAGCAGTACTTC.

The V call is TRBV2, the J call TRBJ1-5, with 12 bases fitting TRBD1. The CDR3 totals 18 residues. V lost 1 base, J lost 2 bases, and 6 bases stayed unmatched. Looked up from germline, CDR1 is SNHLY and CDR2 is FYNNEI. In nucleotides, the CDR3 is TGTGCCAGCAGTGAAGGGGGACAGGGGGCGCGGGGCAATCAGCCCCAGCATTTT. Translation: CASSEGGQGARGNQPQHF.

The chain is built from TRBV11-2 and TRBJ1-2; D remains ambiguous. The CDR3 runs 16 residues. Germline V gives CDR1 SGHAT, CDR2 FQNNGV. V was cut by 0 bases and J by 2 bases, with 13 bases left in between. The DNA of the CDR3 is TGTGCCAGCAGCTTAGAGCCGATGGAACTAAACTATGGCTACACCTTC. It codes for CASSLEPMELNYGYTF. Variable domain in full (rest from reference TRBV11-2 and TRBJ1-2): EAGVAQSPRYKIIEKRQSVAFWCNPISGHATLYWYQQILGQGPKLLIQFQNNGVVDDSQLPKDRFSAERLKGVDSTLKIQPAKLEDSAVYLCASSLEPMELNYGYTFGSGTRLTVV.

To note about this clone: The identical CDR3 is also encoded by other nucleotide sequences in the sample. The V call is TRBV7-3, the J call TRBJ2-1; 10 bases fit TRBD2. The germline gives CDR1 SGHTA, CDR2 FQGTGA. The CDR3 covers 15 residues. With V trimmed by 5 bases and J by 2 bases, 3 bases remained unmatched. CDR3: CASSRTSGAYNEQFF. CDR3 nucleotides: TGTGCCAGCAGCCGGACTAGCGGTGCCTACAATGAGCAGTTCTTC.

This chain links TRBV20-1 with TRBJ2-2; D gene ambiguous. CDR3 length equals 11 residues. V lost 5 bases, J lost 7 bases, and 8 bases lay in between. CDR1 is DFQATT and CDR2 is SNEGSKA in the germline V gene (reference sequence). CDR3 nucleotides: TGCAGTGCTTGGCCCCTCGGGGAGCTGTTTTTT. Residues: CSAWPLGELFF.

This clone came up once. The chain combines TRBV5-6 with TRBJ1-5, with D hard to call. This CDR3 contains 16 residues. Deletions cut 4 bases from V and 8 bases from J, with 22 bases between. The V gene's germline CDR1 is SGHDT and CDR2 YYEEEE. In DNA form, the CDR3 reads TGTGCCAGCAGCGATTCCCGGACGGGGAGGAGGGAGCCCCAGCATTTT. It specifies CASSDSRTGRREPQHF.

The chain joins TRBV4-1 to TRBJ2-7; a possible D gene is TRBD1 (5 bases). This CDR3 region has 16 residues. Between the trimmed V and J ends, which lost 0 bases and 3 bases, there was a span of 15 bases. CDR1 MGHRA and CDR2 YSYEKL come from the germline V gene. CDR3: CASSQEATGSFYEQYF. CDR3 in DNA: TGCGCCAGCAGCCAAGAGGCAACAGGTTCCTTCTACGAGCAGTACTTC.

The CDR3 is CASSPLPGQSSYEQYF. The DNA of the CDR3 is TGTGCCAGCTCACCGCTACCGGGACAGAGCTCCTACGAGCAGTACTTC. The V gene is TRBV18, the J gene TRBJ2-7, with 7 bases lining up with TRBD1. CDR3 length: 16 residues. J was trimmed by 0 bases and V by 3 bases; bases with no gene match: 8. Germline V gene lookup returns CDR1 KGHSH and CDR2 LQKENI.

The rearrangement links TRBV19 to TRBJ2-2; perhaps TRBD2 as D (5 bases). Germline CDR1 is LNHDA and CDR2 is SQIVND (reference sequence). The germline V and J ends were trimmed by 5 bases and 5 bases, with 9 bases remaining between them. The CDR3 has 13 amino acids. The CDR3 reads CASSVERTGELFF. DNA of the CDR3: TGTGCCAGTAGTGTGGAGCGGACCGGGGAGCTGTTTTTT.

The chain uses TRBV5-4 and TRBJ2-1; 7 bases are shared with TRBD1. Germline CDR1 is SGHNT and CDR2 is YYREEE (reference sequence). CDR3 size: 16 residues. V shed 2 bases, J shed 6 bases, and the junction held 11 bases outside the gene matches. CDR3 sequence (DNA): TGTGCCAGCAGCTTCAAGGATATAAGGGGGCTCAATGAGCAGTTCTTC. This codes for CASSFKDIRGLNEQFF.

The chain joins TRBV11-2 to TRBJ2-1; tentative D call: TRBD2 (5 bases). CDR3 length: 12 amino acids. Looked up from germline, CDR1 is SGHAT and CDR2 is FQNNGV. V shed 1 base and J shed 16 bases, with 14 bases lying between them. The CDR3 DNA is TGTGCCAGCAGCTTAGCGGGAAACGTATTTTTCTTC. Protein product: CASSLAGNVFFF.

The chain is built from TRBV5-1 and TRBJ1-2; D is undetermined. Germline values: CDR1 SGHRS, CDR2 YFSETQ. CDR3 size: 14 residues. Trimming cost V 5 bases and J 3 bases, with 14 bases left between them. The CDR3 protein is CASRSGSTDYGYTF. The CDR3 bases are TGCGCCAGCAGGTCGGGATCCACCGACTATGGCTACACCTTC.

This clone was counted a single time. The sample has other DNA sequences that encode this CDR3 too. The chain joins TRBV28 to TRBJ1-1; D call uncertain. In germline, CDR1 is MDHEN, CDR2 SYDVKM. V was clipped by 4 bases and J by 4 bases, with 7 bases between them. CDR3 size: 12 residues. The DNA of the CDR3 is TGTGCCAGCAGTTCCGGTGGCACTGAAGCTTTCTTT. Protein sequence: CASSSGGTEAFF.